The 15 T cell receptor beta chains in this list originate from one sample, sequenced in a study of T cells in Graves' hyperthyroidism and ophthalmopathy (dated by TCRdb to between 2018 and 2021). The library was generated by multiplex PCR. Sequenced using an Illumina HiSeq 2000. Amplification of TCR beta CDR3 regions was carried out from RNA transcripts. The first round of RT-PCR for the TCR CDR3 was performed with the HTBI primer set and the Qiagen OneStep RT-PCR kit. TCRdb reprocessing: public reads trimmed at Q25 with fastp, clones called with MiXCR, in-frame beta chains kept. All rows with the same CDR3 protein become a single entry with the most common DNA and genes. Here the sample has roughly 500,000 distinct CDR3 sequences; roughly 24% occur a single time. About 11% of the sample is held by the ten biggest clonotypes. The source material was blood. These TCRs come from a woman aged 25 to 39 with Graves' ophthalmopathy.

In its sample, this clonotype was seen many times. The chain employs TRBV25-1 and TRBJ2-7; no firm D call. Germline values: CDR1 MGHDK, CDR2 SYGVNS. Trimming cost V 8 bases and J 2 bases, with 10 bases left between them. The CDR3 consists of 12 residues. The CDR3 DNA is TGTGCCAGCCGTGGTCAGACCTACGAGCAGTACTTC. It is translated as CASRGQTYEQYF.

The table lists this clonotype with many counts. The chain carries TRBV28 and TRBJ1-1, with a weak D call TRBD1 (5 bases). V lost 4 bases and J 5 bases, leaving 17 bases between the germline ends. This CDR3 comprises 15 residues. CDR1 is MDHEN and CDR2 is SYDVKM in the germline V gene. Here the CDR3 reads CASSSLGDERTEAFF. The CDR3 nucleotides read TGTGCCAGCAGTTCCCTCGGGGACGAGCGTACTGAAGCTTTCTTT.

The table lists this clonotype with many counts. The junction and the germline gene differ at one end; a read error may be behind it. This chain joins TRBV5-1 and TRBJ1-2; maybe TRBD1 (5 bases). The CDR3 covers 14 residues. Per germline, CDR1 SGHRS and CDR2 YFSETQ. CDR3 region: CASSLDPGNYGYTF. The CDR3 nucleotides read TGTGCCAGCAGCTTAGATCCAGGGAACTATGGCTACACCTTC.

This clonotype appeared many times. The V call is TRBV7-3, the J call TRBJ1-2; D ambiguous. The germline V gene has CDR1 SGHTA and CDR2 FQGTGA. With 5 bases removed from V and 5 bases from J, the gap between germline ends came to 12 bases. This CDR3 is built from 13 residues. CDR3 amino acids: CASSLFAGYGYTF. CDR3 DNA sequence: TGTGCCAGCAGCCTTTTTGCCGGGTATGGCTACACCTTC.

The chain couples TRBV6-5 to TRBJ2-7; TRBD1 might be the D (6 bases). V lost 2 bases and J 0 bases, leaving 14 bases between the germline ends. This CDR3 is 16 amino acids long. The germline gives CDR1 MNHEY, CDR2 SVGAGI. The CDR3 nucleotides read TGTGCCAGCAGTTACCTACGGACAGACAACTCCTACGAGCAGTACTTC. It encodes CASSYLRTDNSYEQYF.

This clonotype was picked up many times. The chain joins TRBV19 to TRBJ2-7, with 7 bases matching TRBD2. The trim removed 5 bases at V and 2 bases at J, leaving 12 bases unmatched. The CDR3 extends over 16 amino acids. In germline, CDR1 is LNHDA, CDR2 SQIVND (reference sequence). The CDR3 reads CASSPLGRGNTYEQYF. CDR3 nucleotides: TGTGCCAGTAGTCCGCTCGGGCGGGGGAACACCTACGAGCAGTACTTC.

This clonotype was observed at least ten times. CDR3 nucleotide sequence: TGCAGTGCTAGGATCTTCAGGATCACTGAAGCTTTCTTT. It encodes CSARIFRITEAFF. V gene TRBV20-1 combines with J gene TRBJ1-1; D remains ambiguous. Trimming pared 3 bases from V and 4 bases from J, leaving 12 bases between. Germline V gene sequence: CDR1 DFQATT, CDR2 SNEGSKA (reference sequence). This CDR3 contains 13 residues.

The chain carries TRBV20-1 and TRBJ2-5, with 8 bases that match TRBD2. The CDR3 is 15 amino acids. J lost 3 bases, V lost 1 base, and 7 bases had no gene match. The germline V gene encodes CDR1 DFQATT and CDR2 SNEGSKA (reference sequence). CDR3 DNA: TGCAGTGCTAGAGTACGGGGGGGCCCGAAAGAGACCCAGTACTTC. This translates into CSARVRGGPKETQYF.

CDR3 loop: CASSLISPGGSLEQYF. The CDR3 DNA is TGTGCCAGCAGTTTAATTAGTCCCGGCGGGAGTCTCGAGCAGTACTTC. The gene calls are TRBV27 and TRBJ2-7; TRBD2 matches at 7 bases. V lost 2 bases, J lost 6 bases, and 13 bases stayed unmatched. CDR1 and CDR2 from the germline V gene are MNHEY and SMNVEV (reference sequence). CDR3 length: 16 residues.

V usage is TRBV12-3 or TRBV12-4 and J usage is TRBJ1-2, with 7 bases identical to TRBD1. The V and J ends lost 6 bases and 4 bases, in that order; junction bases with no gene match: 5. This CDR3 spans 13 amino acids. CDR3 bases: TGTGCCAGCAGGGGGGGACAGTTCTATGGCTACACCTTC. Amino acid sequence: CASRGGQFYGYTF.

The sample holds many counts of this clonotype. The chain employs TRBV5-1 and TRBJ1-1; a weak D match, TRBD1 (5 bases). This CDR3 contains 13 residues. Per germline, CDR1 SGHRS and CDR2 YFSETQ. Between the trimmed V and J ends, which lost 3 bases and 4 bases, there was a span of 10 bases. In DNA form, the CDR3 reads TGCGCCAGCAGCTCAAACGGGGGCACTGAAGCTTTCTTT. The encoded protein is CASSSNGGTEAFF. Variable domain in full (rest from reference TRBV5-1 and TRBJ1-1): KAGVTQTPRYLIKTRGQQVTLSCSPISGHRSVSWYQQTPGQGLQFLFEYFSETQRNKGNFPGRFSGRQFSNSRSEMNVSTLELGDSALYLCASSSNGGTEAFFGQGTRLTVV.

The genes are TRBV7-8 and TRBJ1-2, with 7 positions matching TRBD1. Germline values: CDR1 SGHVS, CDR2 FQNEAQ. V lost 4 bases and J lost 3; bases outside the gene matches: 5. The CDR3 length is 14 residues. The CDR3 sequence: CASSSTGNYYGYTF. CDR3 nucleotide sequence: TGTGCCAGCAGCTCGACAGGGAACTACTATGGCTACACCTTC.

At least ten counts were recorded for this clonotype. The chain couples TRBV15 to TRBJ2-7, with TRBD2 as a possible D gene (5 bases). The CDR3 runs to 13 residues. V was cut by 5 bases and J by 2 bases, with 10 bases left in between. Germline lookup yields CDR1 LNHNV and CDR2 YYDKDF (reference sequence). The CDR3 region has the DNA TGTGCCACCAGCCTCCGGAGGACCTACGAGCAGTACTTC. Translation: CATSLRRTYEQYF.

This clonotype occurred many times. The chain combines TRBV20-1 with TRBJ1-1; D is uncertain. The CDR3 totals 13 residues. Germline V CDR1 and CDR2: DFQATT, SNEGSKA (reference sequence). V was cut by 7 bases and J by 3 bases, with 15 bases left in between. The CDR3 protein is CSVIDDNDTEAFF. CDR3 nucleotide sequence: TGCAGTGTTATCGACGATAATGACACTGAAGCTTTCTTT.

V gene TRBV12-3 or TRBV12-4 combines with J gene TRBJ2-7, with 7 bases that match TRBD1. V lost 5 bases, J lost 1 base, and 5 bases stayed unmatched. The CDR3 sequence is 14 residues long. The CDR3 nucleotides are TGTGCCAGCAGTGCATACAGGGGTTCCTACGAGCAGTACTTC. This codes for CASSAYRGSYEQYF.